Below are 12 T cell receptor beta chains sequenced from a single sample in a study of blood T cell repertoires in COVID-19. TCRdb's table, derived via immunoSEQ multiplex PCR, lists solely in-frame clones and lacks some. The data show a few hundred thousand clones, about 88% seen once. Material for sequencing was peripheral blood. Receptors were obtained from a man aged 35-49 years with acute or convalescent COVID-19.

V is TRBV19 and J is TRBJ2-7, with 13 bases matching TRBD2. The CDR3 spans 16 residues. Germline loops: CDR1 LNHDA, CDR2 SQIVND (reference sequence). The V gene end was trimmed by 4 bases and the J gene end by 2 bases; junction bases not matched to a gene: 5. Written as DNA, the CDR3 is TGTGCCAGTAGTACCCTTACTAGCGGGGGGGCCTACGAGCAGTACTTC. Amino acid sequence: CASSTLTSGGAYEQYF.

This chain joins TRBV5-6 and TRBJ1-1; D unclear. CDR3 size: 16 residues. Germline-derived CDR1 and CDR2 are SGHDT and YYEEEE. Trimming removed 0 bases from V and 4 bases from J, with 16 bases in between. CDR3 DNA sequence: TGTGCCAGCAGCTTGGTTCCCCGGGGAGGGAGCACTGAAGCTTTCTTT. As protein: CASSLVPRGGSTEAFF.

The chain uses TRBV28 and TRBJ1-1; TRBD1 aligns across 7 bases. The CDR3 is made up of 14 amino acids. The junction had 7 bases not matched to a gene; V was cut back by 7 bases and J by 2 bases. Germline V lookup: CDR1 MDHEN, CDR2 SYDVKM. The CDR3 region has the DNA TGTGCCAGCACTACAGGGGTATTAAACACTGAAGCTTTCTTT. Amino acids: CASTTGVLNTEAFF.

This clone was counted a few times. The chain has TRBV30 and TRBJ2-7, with TRBD1 identical over 7 bases. Germline V CDR1 and CDR2: GTSNPN, SVGIG (reference sequence). The CDR3 sequence is 13 residues long. J gave up 3 bases and V 3 bases, and 5 bases lay outside the gene matches. The CDR3 protein is CAWRRRTGYEQYF. CDR3 nucleotide sequence: TGTGCCTGGAGAAGGAGGACAGGCTACGAGCAGTACTTC.

The chain employs TRBV7-8 and TRBJ1-6; D call uncertain. CDR1 and CDR2 from the germline V gene are SGHVS and FQNEAQ. The CDR3 runs to 13 residues. Trimming left V 1 base short and J 10 bases short, with 8 bases between. This chain's CDR3 is CASSLGGESPLHF. For the CDR3, the DNA is TGTGCCAGCAGCTTAGGCGGGGAGTCACCCCTCCACTTT.

This clone was counted between two and nine times. The chain has TRBV6-4 and TRBJ2-3; D gene ambiguous. This CDR3 is 14 amino acids long. Trimming took off 0 bases at V and 5 bases at J, with 9 bases between the two ends. The germline CDR1 and CDR2 sequences are MRHNA and SNTAGT. The CDR3 DNA is TGTGCCAGCAGTGACTCGGCAGAAAGAGATACGCAGTATTTT. This gives the protein CASSDSAERDTQYF.

The rearrangement links TRBV2 to TRBJ1-2; 9 positions match TRBD1. The germline CDR1 and CDR2 sequences are SNHLY and FYNNEI. Trimming took 5 bases from V and 6 from J; bases not matched to a gene: 4. The CDR3 has 13 amino acids. The chain's CDR3 is CASSLGQGNGYTF. The CDR3 DNA is TGTGCCAGCAGTCTCGGACAGGGGAATGGCTACACCTTC.

This chain uses TRBV5-4 with TRBJ1-1; D is unclear. V lost 2 bases and J lost 7, with 6 bases in between. This CDR3 has 11 amino acids. From germline, CDR1 is SGHNT and CDR2 YYREEE (reference sequence). CDR3 residues: CASSLNGEAFF. The CDR3 DNA follows: TGTGCCAGCAGCTTAAACGGTGAAGCTTTCTTT.

The chain is built from TRBV29-1 and TRBJ2-1; D not certain. Germline V gene lookup returns CDR1 SQVTM and CDR2 ANQGSEA. V gave up 7 bases and J gave up 0 bases, with 10 bases separating them. The CDR3 has 13 amino acids. The CDR3, as DNA: TGCAGCGCCCTACAGAGCTCCTACAATGAGCAGTTCTTC. Residues: CSALQSSYNEQFF.

The chain carries TRBV7-3 and TRBJ2-3; no definite D call. V gave up 5 bases and J gave up 4 bases, with 16 bases separating them. CDR1 and CDR2 from the germline V gene are SGHTA and FQGTGA. This CDR3 comprises 15 residues. The DNA of the CDR3 is TGTGCCAGCAGCCAAAACGCAGGCTGGGCAGATACGCAGTATTTT. The encoded protein is CASSQNAGWADTQYF.

This clone has just a few counts. This chain links TRBV18 with TRBJ1-5, with D hard to call. V lost 6 bases and J lost 7, with 13 bases in between. CDR1 is KGHSH and CDR2 is LQKENI in the germline V gene. This CDR3 is 13 amino acids long. CDR3 loop: CASSLDESQPQHF. The CDR3 DNA reads TGTGCCAGCTCGCTAGATGAATCCCAGCCCCAGCATTTT. Using reference TRBV18 and TRBJ1-5 for the parts outside the CDR3, the full variable domain is NAGVMQNPRHLVRRRGQEARLRCSPMKGHSHVYWYRQLPEEGLKFMVYLQKENIIDESGMPKERFSAEFPKEGPSILRIQQVVRGDSAAYFCASSLDESQPQHFGDGTRLSIL.

The V call is TRBV6-1, the J call TRBJ1-2, with D possibly TRBD1 on 6 matching bases. Germline lookup yields CDR1 MNHNS and CDR2 SASEGT. The CDR3 runs 16 residues. Trimming removed 3 bases at V and 7 bases at J, with 21 bases between. The CDR3 DNA sequence: TGTGCCAGCAGTGACCGGACAGCTCCAACGACTTCTGGCTACACCTTC. Protein: CASSDRTAPTTSGYTF.